This TCR beta chain was sequenced during a study of OX40 agonist ivuxolimab in advanced cancers. Study at large: Patients were dosed intravenously with ivuxolimab at 0.01 to 10 mg/kg every 2 weeks. Every patient in dose escalation had hepatocellular carcinoma, melanoma, renal cell or head and neck cancer.

Repertoires were generated with immunoSEQ multiplex PCR, while TCRdb's copy carries only in-frame clones and drops some. This sample has roughly 66,000 clones, with 87% found just once. Germline lookup yields CDR1 SGDLS and CDR2 YYNGEE. This CDR3 has 14 amino acids. Between the trimmed V and J ends, which lost 0 bases and 5 bases, there was a span of 11 bases. The rearrangement links TRBV9 to TRBJ2-5, with D possibly being TRBD2 (7 bases). The origin of this receptor is an adult with an advanced solid tumor such as melanoma, head and neck, liver or kidney cancer. The sample here was CD4+ or CD8+ T cells sorted from blood, taken in a trial of the OX40 agonist ivuxolimab. CDR3 nucleotides: TGTGCCAGCAGCGTAGAGGGGGGGTCGGAGACCCAGTACTTC. This translates into CASSVEGGSETQYF.